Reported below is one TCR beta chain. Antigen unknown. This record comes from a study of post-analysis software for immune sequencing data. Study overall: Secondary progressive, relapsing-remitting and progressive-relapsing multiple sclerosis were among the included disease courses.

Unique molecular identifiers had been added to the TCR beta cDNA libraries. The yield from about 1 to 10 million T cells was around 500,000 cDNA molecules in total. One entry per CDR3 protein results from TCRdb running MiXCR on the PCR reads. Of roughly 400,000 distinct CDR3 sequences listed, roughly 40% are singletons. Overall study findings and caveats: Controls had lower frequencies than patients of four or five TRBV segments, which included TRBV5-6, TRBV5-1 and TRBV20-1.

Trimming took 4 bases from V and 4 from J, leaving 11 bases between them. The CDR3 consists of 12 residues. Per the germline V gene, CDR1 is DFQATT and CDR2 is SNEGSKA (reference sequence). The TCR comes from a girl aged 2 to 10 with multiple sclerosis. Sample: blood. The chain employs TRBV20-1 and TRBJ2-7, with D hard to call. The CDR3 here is CSATHRVYEQYF. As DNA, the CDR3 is TGCAGTGCTACCCATCGGGTGTACGAGCAGTACTTC.